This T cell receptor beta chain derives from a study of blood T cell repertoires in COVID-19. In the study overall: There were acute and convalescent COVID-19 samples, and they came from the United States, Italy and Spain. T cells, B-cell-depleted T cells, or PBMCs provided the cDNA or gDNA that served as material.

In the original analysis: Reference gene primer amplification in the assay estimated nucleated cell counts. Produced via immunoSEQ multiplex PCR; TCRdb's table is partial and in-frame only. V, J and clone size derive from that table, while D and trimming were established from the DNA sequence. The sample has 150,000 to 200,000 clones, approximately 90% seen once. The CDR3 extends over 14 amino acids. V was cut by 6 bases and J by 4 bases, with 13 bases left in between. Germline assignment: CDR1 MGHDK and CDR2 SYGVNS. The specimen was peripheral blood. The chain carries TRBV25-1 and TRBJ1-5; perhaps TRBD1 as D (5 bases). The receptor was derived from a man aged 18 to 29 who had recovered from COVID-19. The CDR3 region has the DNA TGTGCCAGCAGCCTAGACGGGACTAATCAGCCCCAGCATTTT. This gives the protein CASSLDGTNQPQHF.